A single sample gave rise to the 16 T cell receptor beta chains below, sequenced in a study of blood T cell repertoires in COVID-19. Libraries were prepared by immunoSEQ multiplex PCR; TCRdb keeps only in-frame clonotypes and omits some of them. The sample includes hundreds of thousands of clones, about 80% seen only once; the top ten take over 8.5%. The specimen sequenced was peripheral blood. Receptor source: a human donor in a cohort sampled during active COVID-19.

The chain joins TRBV9 to TRBJ2-7; perhaps TRBD2 as D (7 bases). Germline V lookup: CDR1 SGDLS, CDR2 YYNGEE. The V end was cut by 4 bases, the J end by 3 bases, with 14 bases between. The CDR3 is 14 residues long. CDR3 DNA: TGTGCCAGCAGCAAGGGGGGGTTCCACTACGAGCAGTACTTC. It encodes CASSKGGFHYEQYF.

V usage is TRBV5-6 and J usage is TRBJ2-2, with TRBD1 matching over 8 bases. J lost 5 bases, V lost 2 bases, and 11 bases had no gene match. The CDR3 loop spans 17 amino acids. The V gene's germline CDR1 is SGHDT and CDR2 YYEEEE. CDR3 sequence (DNA): TGTGCCAGCAGCTTACTACCTCAGACAGGGGAAACCGGGGAGCTGTTTTTT. Its protein product is CASSLLPQTGETGELFF.

The chain uses TRBV25-1 and TRBJ2-2; a possible D gene is TRBD2 (6 bases). The germline V gene has CDR1 MGHDK and CDR2 SYGVNS. The CDR3 sequence is 17 residues long. Trimming removed 4 bases at V and 1 base at J, with 16 bases between. The CDR3 nucleotides are TGTGCCAGCAGTGCTAATCTAGGAGCGGGGAACACCGGGGAGCTGTTTTTT. Amino acid sequence: CASSANLGAGNTGELFF.

This clone was picked up one time. The chain is built from TRBV28 and TRBJ2-1; 12 nucleotides line up with TRBD2. From germline, CDR1 is MDHEN and CDR2 SYDVKM. This CDR3 is 17 amino acids long. V was pared by 0 bases and J by 3 bases, with 3 bases of the junction left unmatched. The CDR3 loop is CASSLWGLAGLYNEQFF. The CDR3 DNA follows: TGTGCCAGCAGTTTATGGGGACTAGCGGGTCTCTACAATGAGCAGTTCTTC.

The V gene is TRBV4-1, the J gene TRBJ1-1; possibly TRBD1 for D (6 bases). The CDR3 length is 15 residues. The germline V gene encodes CDR1 MGHRA and CDR2 YSYEKL. The ends were cut back, 1 base at V and 8 bases at J, with 17 bases in the middle. The CDR3 nucleotides read TGCGCCAGCAGCCAAGTATTGGGGGCGCGGGAGGAAGCTTTCTTT. It is translated as CASSQVLGAREEAFF.

The chain combines TRBV27 with TRBJ1-3; D is ambiguous. CDR1 and CDR2 from the germline V gene are MNHEY and SMNVEV (reference sequence). With 8 bases removed from V and 1 base from J, the gap between germline ends came to 15 bases. The CDR3 loop spans 15 amino acids. In DNA, the CDR3 is TGTGCCAGCGGTGCGTCAAGTTCGTCTGGAAACACCATATATTTT. This codes for CASGASSSSGNTIYF.

The gene calls are TRBV28 and TRBJ2-1, with D perhaps matching TRBD2 (6 bases). Looked up from germline, CDR1 is MDHEN and CDR2 is SYDVKM. The ends were cut back, 3 bases at V and 8 bases at J, with 20 bases in the middle. The CDR3 covers 16 residues. CDR3 amino acids: CASSFGGLASRYEQFF. CDR3 bases: TGTGCCAGCAGTTTCGGCGGGCTAGCGTCTAGGTATGAGCAGTTCTTC.

V and J are TRBV12-3 or TRBV12-4 and TRBJ1-5, with 7 bases lining up with TRBD1. The CDR3 spans 13 residues. The V segment lost 5 bases and the J segment 6 bases; nucleotides outside the gene matches: 4. The CDR3 sequence: CASSPDRVQPQHF. Written as DNA, the CDR3 is TGTGCCAGCAGTCCCGACAGGGTTCAGCCCCAGCATTTT.

This sequence joins TRBV9 and TRBJ2-1, with 7 bases matching TRBD1. Germline V gene lookup returns CDR1 SGDLS and CDR2 YYNGEE. The CDR3 is 15 residues long. V trimming: 1 base; J trimming: 5 bases; junction bases outside the gene matches: 6. In nucleotides, the CDR3 is TGTGCCAGCAGCGTAACCGCAGGGGGTAACAATGAGCAGTTCTTC. This codes for CASSVTAGGNNEQFF.

This clone was seen a few times. J is TRBJ2-3 and V is TRBV5-4; 9 bases line up with TRBD2. V gave up 0 bases and J gave up 4 bases; unmatched junction bases: 9. The CDR3 extends over 17 amino acids. Germline CDR1 and CDR2: SGHNT and YYREEE (reference sequence). CDR3 nucleotide sequence: TGTGCCAGCAGCTTGGGATTTAGCGGGAGTGGGGCAGATACGCAGTATTTT. Protein: CASSLGFSGSGADTQYF.

The genes are TRBV4-1 and TRBJ1-4; D might be TRBD1 (5 bases). Trimming removed 1 base from V and 0 bases from J, with 24 bases in between. The germline CDR1 and CDR2 sequences are MGHRA and YSYEKL. CDR3 size: 21 residues. The CDR3 DNA reads TGCGCCAGCAGCCAAGTTTTCTCGTCGACAGAAAGTCTTGCAACTAATGAAAAACTGTTTTTT. Its translation: CASSQVFSSTESLATNEKLFF.

Only a few counts were recorded for this clone. V and J are TRBV19 and TRBJ1-2; no reliable D call. Germline V lookup: CDR1 LNHDA, CDR2 SQIVND (reference sequence). Deletions cut 8 bases from V and 7 bases from J, with 20 bases between. There are 14 residues in the CDR3. This CDR3 reads CASSWRRRGGGYTF. CDR3 in DNA: TGTGCCAGTTCGTGGAGACGCCGTGGTGGTGGCTACACCTTC.

The chain is built from TRBV6-5 and TRBJ1-2; 9 positions agree with TRBD1. Germline V gene sequence: CDR1 MNHEY, CDR2 SVGAGI. This CDR3 spans 14 amino acids. V dropped 4 bases and J dropped 3; count of bases not matched to a gene: 3. This chain's CDR3 is CASSSRQGDYGYTF. CDR3 DNA: TGTGCCAGCAGTTCTAGACAGGGGGACTATGGCTACACCTTC.

This clone was found many times. The rearrangement joins TRBV10-1 to TRBJ1-6; possible D gene TRBD1, 5 bases. The germline V gene has CDR1 WNHNN and CDR2 SYGVQD (reference sequence). The CDR3 has 14 amino acids. V was pared by 5 bases and J by 5 bases, with 10 bases between. DNA of the CDR3: TGCGCCAGCAGTTCCGGGACTAATAATTCACCCCTCCACTTT. Translated: CASSSGTNNSPLHF.

The rearrangement joins TRBV3-1 (or the pseudogene TRBV3-2) to TRBJ2-2; TRBD2 matches at 15 bases. V lost 4 bases, J lost 6 bases, and 3 bases stayed unmatched. The CDR3 contains 16 residues. CDR1 is LGHDT, CDR2 YNNKEL, per germline (reference sequence). The CDR3 protein is CASSRTSGRGAGELFF. CDR3 DNA sequence: TGTGCCAGCAGCCGGACTAGCGGGAGGGGGGCCGGGGAGCTGTTTTTT.

The rearrangement links TRBV2 to TRBJ2-5; D may be TRBD2 (6 bases). The CDR3 consists of 14 residues. Deletions cut 6 bases from V and 0 bases from J, with 11 bases between. Germline CDR1 is SNHLY and CDR2 is FYNNEI. The CDR3 nucleotides read TGTGCCAGCAGCCTGGGACTGAACCAAGAGACCCAGTACTTC. As protein: CASSLGLNQETQYF.